Shown below are 23 T cell receptor beta chains from a single sample sequenced in a study of T cell repertoires in ileal Crohn's disease. Generated by immunoSEQ multiplex PCR, the TCRdb table keeps only in-frame clones and is missing some. The sample has roughly 5,300 clones, about 81% seen once; the top ten hold 13% to 15%. Sequencing was carried out using ileal tissue. These receptor sequences come from an adult with Crohn's disease.

A remark on this clone: A read error may account for a junction end that differs from germline. V gene TRBV27 combines with J gene TRBJ2-2; 8 nucleotides line up with TRBD2. The germline gives CDR1 MNHEY, CDR2 SMNVEV (reference sequence). The CDR3 length is 16 residues. The CDR3 DNA follows: TGTGTCAGCAGTCGGTGGTTAGCGGGAAGTACCGGGGAGCTGTTTTTT. Translation gives CVSSRWLAGSTGELFF.

V usage is TRBV5-3 and J usage is TRBJ2-7; D may be TRBD2 (6 bases). TRBV5-3 is noted as an ORF with a role that remains uncertain. The CDR3 is 15 amino acids. Trimming took off 6 bases at V and 9 bases at J, with 25 bases between the two ends. The CDR3 loop is CARTRKRGTPERQYF. The CDR3 nucleotides are TGTGCCAGAACCCGAAAGAGAGGGACTCCGGAAAGGCAGTACTTC.

This clone was picked up one time. The rearrangement joins TRBV6-1 to TRBJ1-4; 8 nucleotides match TRBD1. From germline, CDR1 is MNHNS and CDR2 SASEGT. This CDR3 has 14 residues. Trimming cost V 5 bases and J 6 bases; bases outside gene matches: 5. CDR3 in DNA: TGTGCCAGCAGTTTGGGACAGGATCATGAAAAACTGTTTTTT. Protein sequence: CASSLGQDHEKLFF.

V usage is TRBV18 and J usage is TRBJ2-7; D gene unclear. Germline loops: CDR1 KGHSH, CDR2 LQKENI. This CDR3 has 16 residues. V lost 5 bases and J 0 bases, leaving 17 bases between the germline ends. The CDR3 here is CASSARPDTNSYEQYF. Written as DNA, the CDR3 is TGTGCCAGCTCAGCACGACCCGACACCAACTCCTACGAGCAGTACTTC.

The chain is built from TRBV19 and TRBJ1-4, with a possible D match to TRBD1 (6 bases). Germline CDR1 is LNHDA and CDR2 is SQIVND (reference sequence). V was shortened by 4 bases and J by 5 bases, with 11 bases between the two germline ends. This CDR3 spans 14 amino acids. CDR3 region: CASSTRQGNEKLFF. The CDR3 DNA reads as TGTGCCAGTAGTACCCGTCAGGGGAATGAAAAACTGTTTTTT.

The chain is built from TRBV11-3 and TRBJ1-5, with D possibly TRBD1 on 5 matching bases. V gave up 3 bases and J gave up 11 bases, with 14 bases separating them. Looked up from germline, CDR1 is SGHNT and CDR2 is YENEEA. The CDR3 extends over 13 amino acids. This chain's CDR3 is CASSFGAWRAQHF. DNA for the CDR3: TGTGCCAGCAGCTTCGGGGCCTGGCGAGCCCAGCATTTT.

The chain links TRBV29-1 to TRBJ2-2; D gene uncertain. V was clipped by 6 bases and J by 4 bases, with 15 bases between them. Germline V gene lookup returns CDR1 SQVTM and CDR2 ANQGSEA. This CDR3 is 14 amino acids long. CDR3 nucleotides: TGCAGCGTCAGGCTGGCAGTAGCCACCGGGGAGCTGTTTTTT. Protein product: CSVRLAVATGELFF.

This chain links TRBV9 with TRBJ1-1; D might be TRBD1 (6 bases). CDR3 length equals 14 residues. V lost 3 bases to trimming and J lost 0 bases, with 9 bases between them. The germline V gene encodes CDR1 SGDLS and CDR2 YYNGEE. CDR3 protein: CASSGGHLNTEAFF. The CDR3 DNA reads as TGTGCCAGCAGCGGGGGACATTTGAACACTGAAGCTTTCTTT.

The chain couples TRBV6-1 to TRBJ2-6; perhaps TRBD2 as D (5 bases). The V and J ends lost 4 bases and 1 base respectively, with 8 bases between them. The CDR3 contains 15 residues. The germline V gene encodes CDR1 MNHNS and CDR2 SASEGT. CDR3 protein: CASSARGSGANVLTF. The CDR3 DNA reads TGTGCCAGCAGTGCTCGGGGATCTGGGGCCAACGTCCTGACTTTC.

V and J are TRBV4-2 and TRBJ1-1; TRBD1 matches 8 bases. V was clipped by 0 bases and J by 1 base; unmatched bases: 4. Germline lookup yields CDR1 LGHNA and CDR2 YNFKEQ. The CDR3 has 16 residues. The CDR3 loop is CASSQEPGQANTEAFF. CDR3 bases: TGTGCCAGCAGCCAAGAGCCGGGACAGGCGAACACTGAAGCTTTCTTT.

DNA of the CDR3: TGTGCCAGCAGTTTAATAGGTGTAGGCACTGAAGCTTTCTTT. Translated, it gives CASSLIGVGTEAFF. This sequence joins TRBV28 and TRBJ1-1, with D uncertain. Trimming shortened V by 2 bases and J by 4 bases, and 11 bases separated the two germline ends. The CDR3 is 14 residues long. Germline CDR1 and CDR2: MDHEN and SYDVKM.

The chain uses TRBV28 and TRBJ2-2; D might be TRBD1 (5 bases). The CDR3 sequence is 12 residues long. CDR1 and CDR2 (germline): MDHEN, SYDVKM. With 6 bases removed from V and 9 bases from J, the gap between germline ends came to 11 bases. The CDR3 region has the DNA TGTGCCAGCAGCTCAGGGAAGAGGGAGCTGTTTTTT. Its translation is CASSSGKRELFF.

The V call is TRBV19, the J call TRBJ1-2; weak D call: TRBD1 (5 bases). Germline CDR1 LNHDA, CDR2 SQIVND (reference sequence). This CDR3 is 15 amino acids long. Trimming shortened V by 7 bases and J by 6 bases, and 21 bases separated the two germline ends. The CDR3 spells CASNVGRDFMNGYTF. The CDR3 nucleotides read TGTGCCAGTAACGTTGGCAGGGATTTCATGAATGGCTACACCTTC.

This sequence joins TRBV10-3 and TRBJ1-4; D is unclear. The CDR3 extends over 15 amino acids. V was clipped by 4 bases and J by 7 bases, with 16 bases between them. Germline loops: CDR1 ENHRY, CDR2 SYGVKD. Written as DNA, the CDR3 is TGTGCCATCAGTGCATCTTCGGGTACGGGTGAAAAACTGTTTTTT. Protein: CAISASSGTGEKLFF.

The rearrangement links TRBV4-3 to TRBJ1-2, with 9 bases that match TRBD1. The CDR3 is 15 residues long. V lost 4 bases and J lost 4; bases outside the gene matches: 7. Germline CDR1 reads LGHNA; CDR2 reads YSLEER. The CDR3 protein is CASSPWTGDSYGYTF. In DNA form, the CDR3 reads TGCGCCAGCAGCCCTTGGACAGGGGACAGCTATGGCTACACCTTC.

The chain links TRBV7-9 to TRBJ1-1; D unclear. The germline V gene encodes CDR1 SEHNR and CDR2 FQNEAQ (reference sequence). The V end was cut by 1 base, the J end by 5 bases, with 8 bases between. CDR3 length equals 13 residues. This CDR3 is CASSLVKGTEAFF. The CDR3, as DNA: TGTGCCAGCAGCTTAGTCAAGGGAACTGAAGCTTTCTTT.

The rearrangement uses TRBV10-1 and TRBJ1-1; perhaps TRBD1 as D (5 bases). CDR1 is WNHNN and CDR2 is SYGVQD in the germline V gene (reference sequence). There are 13 residues in the CDR3. V lost 8 bases to trimming and J lost 4 bases, with 14 bases between them. In DNA form, the CDR3 reads TGCGCCAGCTCCAAAGGTGGGGGCACTGAAGCTTTCTTT. Protein: CASSKGGGTEAFF.

V and J are TRBV7-3 and TRBJ1-1; D may be TRBD1 (5 bases). Germline values: CDR1 SGHTA, CDR2 FQGTGA. This CDR3 is built from 13 residues. The V end lost 11 bases, the J end lost 1 base, and 14 bases lay between the germline ends. For the CDR3, the DNA is TGTGCCTCCAAGGGGCAGCCGAACACTGAAGCTTTCTTT. This encodes CASKGQPNTEAFF.

This clone has more than one count but fewer than ten. The rearrangement uses TRBV7-9 and TRBJ1-3; possibly TRBD1 for D (6 bases). The CDR3 is made up of 16 amino acids. The V end was cut by 5 bases, the J end by 3 bases, with 17 bases between. The germline gives CDR1 SEHNR, CDR2 FQNEAQ (reference sequence). This CDR3 reads CASSPAGQSYGNTIYF. CDR3 sequence (DNA): TGTGCCAGCAGCCCCGCCGGACAGAGTTATGGAAACACCATATATTTT.

V is TRBV6-1 and J is TRBJ2-1; perhaps TRBD1 as D (5 bases). The germline V gene has CDR1 MNHNS and CDR2 SASEGT. The CDR3 extends over 13 amino acids. Deletions cut 8 bases from V and 2 bases from J, with 10 bases between. As DNA, the CDR3 is TGTGCCAGCGCAGGGTGGACCTACAATGAGCAGTTCTTC. It yields the protein CASAGWTYNEQFF.

This clone was recorded once. The gene calls are TRBV29-1 and TRBJ1-2, with D hard to call. V lost 6 bases, J lost 4 bases, and 15 bases lay in between. Germline assignment: CDR1 SQVTM and CDR2 ANQGSEA. The CDR3 totals 13 residues. The CDR3 sequence: CSVPLRSSYGYTF. Here the CDR3 DNA reads TGCAGCGTCCCACTCCGGAGTTCCTATGGCTACACCTTC.

With respect to this clone: The germline gene is not matched at one end of the junction; a read error may be the cause. The chain carries TRBV7-6 and TRBJ2-1; a possible D gene is TRBD1 (5 bases). The CDR3 extends over 13 amino acids. Per germline, CDR1 SGHVS and CDR2 FNYEAQ. DNA for the CDR3: TGTGCCAGCAGCTCCTCAAGGGGAAATGAGCGGTTCTTC. This codes for CASSSSRGNERFF.

The chain employs TRBV6-5 and TRBJ2-5, with D tentatively TRBD2 (5 bases). CDR1 MNHEY and CDR2 SVGAGI come from the germline V gene. Trimming removed 2 bases at V and 4 bases at J, with 14 bases between. The CDR3 covers 15 residues. CDR3 region: CASSYGLGRPETQYF. The DNA for the CDR3 is TGTGCCAGCAGTTACGGACTCGGACGACCAGAGACCCAGTACTTC.